What follows are 24 T cell receptor beta chains derived from one specimen sequenced in a study of blood T cell repertoires in COVID-19. Here immunoSEQ multiplex PCR was the method, and the copy in TCRdb shows in-frame clones only, minus some. Of around 260,000 clones listed, 75% to 95% were seen once; the top ten hold approximately 2.6%. Sequencing was performed on peripheral blood. The receptor set was obtained from a person aged 18-35 years with COVID-19, enrolled during active disease.

For the CDR3, the DNA is TGTGCCAGCAGCCAAGATCACAGGGCTTTGGAAAAACTGTTTTTT. Amino acid sequence: CASSQDHRALEKLFF. The rearrangement links TRBV3-1 (or the pseudogene TRBV3-2) to TRBJ1-4; possible D gene TRBD1, 6 bases. Trimming pared 0 bases from V and 8 bases from J, leaving 13 bases between. Germline V gives CDR1 LGHDT, CDR2 YNNKEL (reference sequence). CDR3 length: 15 residues.

The genes are TRBV11-2 and TRBJ2-5; D is perhaps TRBD2 (7 bases). V lost 3 bases and J 0 bases, leaving 11 bases between the germline ends. The germline V gene has CDR1 SGHAT and CDR2 FQNNGV. The CDR3 totals 15 residues. The CDR3 coding sequence is TGTGCCAGCAGCTTTTCGGGGGGCGACCAAGAGACCCAGTACTTC. Protein sequence: CASSFSGGDQETQYF.

CDR3 nucleotides: TGCAGCGTTGGACCTGGACAGGGGAACTATGGCTACACCTTC. Its translation is CSVGPGQGNYGYTF. V is TRBV29-1 and J is TRBJ1-2; 9 positions match TRBD1. The CDR3 runs to 14 residues. Trimming took 4 bases from V and 2 from J; bases not matched to a gene: 5. CDR1 and CDR2 (germline): SQVTM, ANQGSEA.

The chain combines TRBV12-3 or TRBV12-4 with TRBJ1-2; maybe TRBD1 (5 bases). V was pared by 1 base and J by 4 bases, with 7 bases between. The CDR3 covers 13 residues. The CDR3 region is CASSLEGFYGYTF. In DNA, the CDR3 is TGTGCCAGCAGTTTAGAGGGGTTCTATGGCTACACCTTC.

The chain recombines TRBV12-5 with TRBJ2-1; 10 nucleotides line up with TRBD2. The CDR3 consists of 17 residues. Germline loops: CDR1 LGHNT, CDR2 FRNRAP. The ends lost 4 bases at V and 1 base at J; junction bases unmatched: 7. CDR3 sequence (DNA): TGTGCTAGTGGTTATGTAGCTAGCGGGAGTTCCTACAATGAGCAGTTCTTC. Translation gives CASGYVASGSSYNEQFF.

This chain connects TRBV4-1 to TRBJ2-7; possibly TRBD2 for D (5 bases). The CDR3 is made up of 14 amino acids. V was clipped by 4 bases and J by 5 bases, with 15 bases between them. Germline CDR1 and CDR2: MGHRA and YSYEKL. CDR3 amino acids: CASSRGLGTNEQYF. DNA of the CDR3: TGCGCCAGCAGCCGCGGACTTGGAACAAACGAGCAGTACTTC.

The gene calls are TRBV27 and TRBJ2-6, with D possibly matching TRBD1 (5 bases). Germline V gives CDR1 MNHEY, CDR2 SMNVEV (reference sequence). Trimming stripped 10 bases from V and 0 bases from J, with 7 bases between. CDR3 length: 13 amino acids. CDR3 protein: CAIGVSGANVLTF. CDR3 nucleotide sequence: TGTGCCATAGGGGTCTCTGGGGCCAACGTCCTGACTTTC.

The genes are TRBV2 and TRBJ1-1; D might be TRBD1 (5 bases). Germline CDR1 is SNHLY and CDR2 is FYNNEI. The V gene lost 6 bases and the J gene lost 3 bases, with 11 bases spanning the gap. The CDR3 spans 13 residues. CDR3 sequence reads: CASRGEADTEAFF. In DNA form, the CDR3 reads TGTGCCAGCAGGGGGGAGGCCGACACTGAAGCTTTCTTT.

This rearrangement joins TRBV7-3 to TRBJ1-1; D remains unclear. CDR1 is SGHTA and CDR2 is FQGTGA in the germline V gene. The CDR3 extends over 14 amino acids. V was trimmed by 5 bases and J by 2 bases, leaving 12 bases between them. The CDR3 spells CASSPAGSNTEAFF. The CDR3 DNA is TGTGCCAGCAGCCCCGCCGGGTCAAACACTGAAGCTTTCTTT. Full variable domain (rest looked up from reference TRBV7-3 and TRBJ1-1): GAGVSQTPSNKVTEKGKYVELRCDPISGHTALYWYRQSLGQGPEFLIYFQGTGAADDSGLPNDRFFAVRPEGSVSTLKIQRTERGDSAVYLCASSPAGSNTEAFFGQGTRLTVV.

The chain couples TRBV5-6 to TRBJ1-2, with 11 bases lining up with TRBD1. The germline gives CDR1 SGHDT, CDR2 YYEEEE. The CDR3 consists of 15 residues. After removal of 2 bases from V and 5 bases from J, the junction contained 5 bases not matched to a gene. In nucleotides, the CDR3 is TGTGCCAGCAGCTTCTCCGGGACAGGGGGATATGGCTACACCTTC. Translating it yields CASSFSGTGGYGYTF.

This sequence joins TRBV7-2 and TRBJ2-1; TRBD1 might be the D (5 bases). Germline V gives CDR1 SGHTA, CDR2 FQGNSA. This CDR3 is 15 amino acids long. V was shortened by 2 bases and J by 5 bases, with 13 bases between the two germline ends. CDR3: CASSLFQGVDNEQFF. Here the CDR3 DNA reads TGTGCCAGCAGCTTATTCCAGGGCGTCGACAATGAGCAGTTCTTC.

The rearrangement joins TRBV5-1 to TRBJ2-1; 7 bases are a match to TRBD2. The germline gives CDR1 SGHRS, CDR2 YFSETQ. The V gene end was trimmed by 1 base and the J gene end by 9 bases; junction bases not matched to a gene: 13. The CDR3 spans 16 residues. CDR3 DNA: TGCGCCAGCAGCTTGACGGGGGGTCATCCTACGGGTGAGCAGTTCTTC. Encoded protein: CASSLTGGHPTGEQFF.

The chain carries TRBV19 and TRBJ2-1; 7 positions match TRBD1. Per germline, CDR1 LNHDA and CDR2 SQIVND (reference sequence). The V gene end was trimmed by 9 bases and the J gene end by 8 bases; junction bases not matched to a gene: 10. This CDR3 has 13 amino acids. The CDR3 here is CASHRQGPDEQFF. The CDR3 nucleotides are TGTGCCAGCCATAGACAGGGCCCTGATGAGCAGTTCTTC.

The V call is TRBV19, the J call TRBJ2-7; TRBD1 matches 7 bases. J was trimmed by 0 bases and V by 9 bases; bases with no gene match: 5. Germline CDR1 reads LNHDA; CDR2 reads SQIVND (reference sequence). The CDR3 runs to 13 residues. CDR3 nucleotides: TGTGCCAGCGCAGGGGGTGCCTCCTACGAGCAGTACTTC. Its protein is CASAGGASYEQYF.

The genes are TRBV28 and TRBJ1-5; perhaps TRBD1 as D (5 bases). Germline CDR1 is MDHEN and CDR2 is SYDVKM. CDR3 length: 14 residues. V was clipped by 6 bases and J by 9 bases, with 18 bases between them. The CDR3 nucleotides read TGTGCCAGCAGCCCTTCGGGGGTTGTGCGGCCCCAGCATTTT. It encodes CASSPSGVVRPQHF.

This chain links TRBV2 with TRBJ2-3; D is perhaps TRBD2 (6 bases). V shed 11 bases and J shed 0 bases, with 15 bases lying between them. Germline V gives CDR1 SNHLY, CDR2 FYNNEI. The CDR3 runs 14 residues. The DNA for the CDR3 is TGTGCCCGGGAGACTGATCCTAGCACAGATACGCAGTATTTT. Protein product: CARETDPSTDTQYF.

This chain joins TRBV4-1 and TRBJ1-1; no firm D call. V lost 2 bases to trimming and J lost 4 bases, with 8 bases between them. Per the germline V gene, CDR1 is MGHRA and CDR2 is YSYEKL. CDR3 length equals 13 residues. CDR3 loop: CASSQKGSTEAFF. The CDR3 region has the DNA TGCGCCAGCAGCCAAAAAGGGAGCACTGAAGCTTTCTTT.

The V gene is TRBV5-1, the J gene TRBJ1-2; TRBD1 matches 10 bases. Germline V lookup: CDR1 SGHRS, CDR2 YFSETQ. The CDR3 has 15 amino acids. Trimming removed 4 bases from V and 5 bases from J; junction bases left unmatched: 8. The DNA for the CDR3 is TGCGCCAGCAGCCCTGGGACAGGGGCCAATTATGGCTACACCTTC. It codes for CASSPGTGANYGYTF.

V gene TRBV4-1 combines with J gene TRBJ2-2, with 11 bases fitting TRBD1. The CDR3 extends over 15 amino acids. The V gene end was trimmed by 4 bases and the J gene end by 6 bases; junction bases not matched to a gene: 4. Germline V gene lookup returns CDR1 MGHRA and CDR2 YSYEKL. The CDR3: CASSPGTGGSGELFF. CDR3 nucleotides: TGCGCCAGCAGCCCTGGGACAGGGGGGTCCGGGGAGCTGTTTTTT.

The J gene is TRBJ2-5, the V gene TRBV28, with 7 nucleotides matching TRBD2. This CDR3 region has 15 residues. From germline, CDR1 is MDHEN and CDR2 SYDVKM. After removal of 5 bases from V and 5 bases from J, the junction contained 11 bases not matched to a gene. As DNA, the CDR3 is TGTGCCAGCAGTCCCCGACTAGCCTCGGAGGAGACCCAGTACTTC. The encoded protein is CASSPRLASEETQYF.

The rearrangement joins TRBV6-5 to TRBJ2-1; the D is unclear. Germline V gene sequence: CDR1 MNHEY, CDR2 SVGAGI. Trimming took off 4 bases at V and 7 bases at J, with 5 bases between the two ends. The length of the CDR3 is 11 residues. The CDR3 is CASSFGNEQFF. The CDR3 region has the DNA TGTGCCAGCAGTTTCGGTAATGAGCAGTTCTTC.

In the case of this clone: Other nucleotide sequences from this sample produce the same CDR3. V usage is TRBV9 and J usage is TRBJ2-5, with D perhaps matching TRBD2 (5 bases). Trimming shortened V by 0 bases and J by 1 base, and 7 bases separated the two germline ends. The CDR3 has 14 amino acids. Germline-derived CDR1 and CDR2 are SGDLS and YYNGEE. CDR3 sequence reads: CASSVEGSQETQYF. CDR3 coding DNA: TGTGCCAGCAGCGTAGAAGGGAGCCAAGAGACCCAGTACTTC.

This clone was detected only once. The gene calls are TRBV24-1 and TRBJ2-2, with a possible D match to TRBD2 (5 bases). The ends were cut back, 9 bases at V and 0 bases at J, with 10 bases in the middle. There are 14 residues in the CDR3. Germline V gene sequence: CDR1 KGHDR, CDR2 SFDVKD. CDR3 amino acids: CATRDSSNTGELFF. The CDR3 DNA reads as TGTGCCACCCGGGATAGCTCGAACACCGGGGAGCTGTTTTTT.

The chain joins TRBV10-3 to TRBJ2-1, with 8 bases matching TRBD2. CDR3 length: 14 amino acids. The V gene end was trimmed by 4 bases and the J gene end by 5 bases; junction bases not matched to a gene: 4. Per germline, CDR1 ENHRY and CDR2 SYGVKD. CDR3 sequence reads: CAISVRAGDNEQFF. For the CDR3, the DNA is TGTGCCATCAGTGTTCGAGCGGGAGACAATGAGCAGTTCTTC.